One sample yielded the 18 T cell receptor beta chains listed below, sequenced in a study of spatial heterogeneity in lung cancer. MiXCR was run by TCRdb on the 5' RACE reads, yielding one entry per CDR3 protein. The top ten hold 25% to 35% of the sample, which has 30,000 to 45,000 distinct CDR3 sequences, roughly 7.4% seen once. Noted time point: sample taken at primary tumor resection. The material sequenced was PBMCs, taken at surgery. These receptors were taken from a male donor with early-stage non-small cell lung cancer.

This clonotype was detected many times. In DNA, the CDR3 is TGCGCCAGCAGCCCTACTACGGGGTTCGGCACAGATACGCAGTATTTT. It translates to CASSPTTGFGTDTQYF. The genes are TRBV5-1 and TRBJ2-3; tentatively, D is TRBD2 (5 bases). This CDR3 spans 16 amino acids. The germline gives CDR1 SGHRS, CDR2 YFSETQ. V lost 4 bases to trimming and J lost 1 base, with 16 bases between them.

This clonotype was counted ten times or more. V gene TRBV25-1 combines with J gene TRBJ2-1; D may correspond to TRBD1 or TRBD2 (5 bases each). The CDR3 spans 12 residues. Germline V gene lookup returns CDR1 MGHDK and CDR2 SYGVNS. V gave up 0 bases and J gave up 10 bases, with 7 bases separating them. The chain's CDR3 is CASSEYGTEQFF. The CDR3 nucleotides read TGTGCCAGCAGTGAATACGGGACCGAGCAGTTCTTC.

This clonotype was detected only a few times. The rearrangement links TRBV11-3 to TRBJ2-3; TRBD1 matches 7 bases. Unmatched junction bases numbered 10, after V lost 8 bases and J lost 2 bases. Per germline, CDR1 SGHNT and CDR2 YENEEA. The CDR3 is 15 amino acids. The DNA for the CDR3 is TGTGCCAGCCGACAGGGTCACAGCAACACAGATACGCAGTATTTT. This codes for CASRQGHSNTDTQYF.

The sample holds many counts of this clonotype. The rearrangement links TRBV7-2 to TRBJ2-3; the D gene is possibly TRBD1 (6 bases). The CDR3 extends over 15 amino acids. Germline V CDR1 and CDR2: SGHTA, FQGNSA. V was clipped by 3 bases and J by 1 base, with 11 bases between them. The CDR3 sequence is CASSLGTPGTDTQYF. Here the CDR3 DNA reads TGTGCCAGCAGCTTGGGGACACCGGGCACAGATACGCAGTATTTT.

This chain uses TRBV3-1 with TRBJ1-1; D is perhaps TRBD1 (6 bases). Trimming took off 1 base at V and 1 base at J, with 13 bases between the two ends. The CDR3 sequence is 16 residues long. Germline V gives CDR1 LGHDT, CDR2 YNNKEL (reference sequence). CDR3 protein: CASSQVQGSRNTEAFF. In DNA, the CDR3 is TGTGCCAGCAGCCAAGTTCAGGGGTCGAGGAACACTGAAGCTTTCTTT. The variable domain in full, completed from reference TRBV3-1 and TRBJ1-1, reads DTAVSQTPKYLVTQMGNDKSIKCEQNLGHDTMYWYKQDSKKFLKIMFSYNNKELIINETVPNRFSPKSPDKAHLNLHINSLELGDSAVYFCASSQVQGSRNTEAFFGQGTRLTVV.

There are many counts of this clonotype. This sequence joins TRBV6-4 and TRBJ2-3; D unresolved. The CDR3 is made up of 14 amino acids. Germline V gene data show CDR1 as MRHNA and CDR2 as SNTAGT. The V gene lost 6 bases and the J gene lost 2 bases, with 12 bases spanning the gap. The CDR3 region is CASSEAPVTDTQYF. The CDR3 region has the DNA TGTGCCAGCAGCGAGGCGCCGGTCACAGATACGCAGTATTTT.

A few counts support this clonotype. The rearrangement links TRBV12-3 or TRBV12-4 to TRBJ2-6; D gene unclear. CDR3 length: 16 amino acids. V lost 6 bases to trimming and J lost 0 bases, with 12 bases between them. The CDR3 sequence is CASSFDPISGANVLTF. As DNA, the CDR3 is TGTGCCAGCAGCTTCGACCCTATCTCTGGGGCCAACGTCCTGACTTTC.

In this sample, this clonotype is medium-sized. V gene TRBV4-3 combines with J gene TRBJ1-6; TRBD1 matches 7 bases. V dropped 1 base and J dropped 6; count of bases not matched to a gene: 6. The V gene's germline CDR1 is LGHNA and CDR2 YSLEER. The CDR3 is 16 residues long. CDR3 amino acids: CASSQGQGFFNSPLHF. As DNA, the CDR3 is TGCGCCAGCAGCCAAGGACAGGGTTTTTTTAATTCACCCCTCCACTTT.

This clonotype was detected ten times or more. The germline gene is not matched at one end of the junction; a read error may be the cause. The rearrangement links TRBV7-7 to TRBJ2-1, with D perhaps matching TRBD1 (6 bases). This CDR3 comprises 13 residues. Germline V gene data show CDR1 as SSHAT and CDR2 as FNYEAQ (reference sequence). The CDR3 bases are TGTGCTAGCAGCTTAACAGGGATCCATGAGCAGTTCTTC. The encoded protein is CASSLTGIHEQFF.

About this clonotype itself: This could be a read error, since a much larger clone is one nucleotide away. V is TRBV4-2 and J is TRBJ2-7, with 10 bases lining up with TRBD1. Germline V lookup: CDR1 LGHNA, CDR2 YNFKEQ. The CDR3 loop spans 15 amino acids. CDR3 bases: TGTGCCAGCAGCCGCGGGACAGGGGTAAACTACGGGCAGTACTTC. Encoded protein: CASSRGTGVNYGQYF.

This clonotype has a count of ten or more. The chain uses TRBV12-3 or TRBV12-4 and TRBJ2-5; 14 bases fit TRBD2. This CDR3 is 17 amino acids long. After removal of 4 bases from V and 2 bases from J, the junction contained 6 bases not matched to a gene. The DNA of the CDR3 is TGTGCCAGCAGTTCGGAGGGACTAGCGGGAGTTCAAGAGACCCAGTACTTC. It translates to CASSSEGLAGVQETQYF.

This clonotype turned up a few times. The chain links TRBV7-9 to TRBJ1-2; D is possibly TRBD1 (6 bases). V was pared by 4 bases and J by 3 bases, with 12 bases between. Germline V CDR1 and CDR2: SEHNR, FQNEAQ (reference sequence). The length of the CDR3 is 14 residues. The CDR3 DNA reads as TGTGCCAGCAGCTCGATAGGGGGTTACTATGGCTACACCTTC. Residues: CASSSIGGYYGYTF.

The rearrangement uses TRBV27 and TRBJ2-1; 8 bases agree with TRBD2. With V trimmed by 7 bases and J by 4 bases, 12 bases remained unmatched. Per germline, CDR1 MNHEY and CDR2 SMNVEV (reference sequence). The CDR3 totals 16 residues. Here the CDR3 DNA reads TGTGCCAGCACAAGTCTGGCGGGGGGTCGGTACAATGAGCAGTTCTTC. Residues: CASTSLAGGRYNEQFF.

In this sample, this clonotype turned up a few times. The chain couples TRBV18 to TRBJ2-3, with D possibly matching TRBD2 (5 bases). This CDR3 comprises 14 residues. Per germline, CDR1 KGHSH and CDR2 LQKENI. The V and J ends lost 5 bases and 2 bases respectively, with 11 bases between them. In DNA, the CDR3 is TGTGCCAGCTCATCCCCGGGAAACACAGATACGCAGTATTTT. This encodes CASSSPGNTDTQYF.

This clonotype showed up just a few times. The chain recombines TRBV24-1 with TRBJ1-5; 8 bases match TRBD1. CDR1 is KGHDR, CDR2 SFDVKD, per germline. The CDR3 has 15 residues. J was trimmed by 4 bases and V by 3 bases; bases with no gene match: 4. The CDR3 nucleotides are TGTGCCACCAGTGATCGACAGGGGACAAATCAGCCCCAGCATTTT. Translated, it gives CATSDRQGTNQPQHF.

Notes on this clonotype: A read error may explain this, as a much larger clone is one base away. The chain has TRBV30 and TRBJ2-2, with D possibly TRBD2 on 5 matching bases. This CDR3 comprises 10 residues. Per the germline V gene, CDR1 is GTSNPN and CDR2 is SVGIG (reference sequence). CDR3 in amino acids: CAWSTGELLF. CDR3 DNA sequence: TGTGCCTGGTCCACCGGGGAGCTGCTTTTT.

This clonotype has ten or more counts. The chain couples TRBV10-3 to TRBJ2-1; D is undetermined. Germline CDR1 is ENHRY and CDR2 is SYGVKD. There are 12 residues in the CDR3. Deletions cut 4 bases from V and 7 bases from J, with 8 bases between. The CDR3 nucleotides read TGTGCCATCAGTGGGAGTGGTAATGAGCAGTTCTTC. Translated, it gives CAISGSGNEQFF.

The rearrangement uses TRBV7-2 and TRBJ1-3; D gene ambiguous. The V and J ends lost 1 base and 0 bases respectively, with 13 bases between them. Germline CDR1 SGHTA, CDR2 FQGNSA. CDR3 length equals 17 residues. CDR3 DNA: TGTGCCAGCAGCTTAGACCCCGGGGTACACTCTGGAAACACCATATATTTT. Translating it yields CASSLDPGVHSGNTIYF.